This TCR beta chain was retrieved from a study of OX40 agonist ivuxolimab in advanced cancers. Study-level background: At doses from 0.01 to 10 mg/kg, patients were given intravenous ivuxolimab every 2 weeks. Patients enrolled in dose escalation were diagnosed with hepatocellular carcinoma, melanoma, renal cell or head and neck cancer. Whole-study results and caveats: Nonresponders, in some cases, also had low normalized T-cell clonal expansion.

V lost 4 bases and J lost 4; bases outside the gene matches: 7. The CDR3 runs to 17 residues. The germline CDR1 and CDR2 sequences are SGDLS and YYNGEE. Assay: immunoSEQ multiplex PCR; the TCRdb copy retains only in-frame clones and omits some. The data contain more than 75,000 clones, approximately 90% of them singletons. Patients had blood sampled at baseline and again on cycle 4 day 1 and cycle 7 day 1. A remark on this clone: What it binds is unknown.

The specimen comprised CD4+ or CD8+ T cells sorted from blood, sampled in a trial of the OX40 agonist ivuxolimab. The chain employs TRBV9 and TRBJ2-2, with TRBD2 matching 13 bases. The TCR originated in an adult with an advanced solid tumor such as melanoma, head and neck, liver or kidney cancer. The CDR3 sequence is CASSPLAGGPGTGELFF. Written as DNA, the CDR3 is TGTGCCAGCAGCCCACTAGCGGGGGGGCCTGGCACCGGGGAGCTGTTTTTT.